This entry lists 4 T cell receptor beta chains sequenced from one sample in a study of control samples from healthy donors and cancer patients. Generated by immunoSEQ multiplex PCR, the TCRdb table keeps only in-frame clones and is missing some. The sample has some 210,000 clones; 91% are singletons. Sequencing used blood. These receptors originate from a man under 40 in good health.

The V gene is TRBV11-2, the J gene TRBJ2-7, with D perhaps matching TRBD2 (6 bases). CDR3 length: 14 residues. Deletions cut 1 base from V and 2 bases from J, with 9 bases between. From germline, CDR1 is SGHAT and CDR2 FQNNGV. The chain's CDR3 is CASSLAGVTYEQYF. The CDR3 DNA reads TGTGCCAGCAGCTTAGCGGGGGTGACCTACGAGCAGTACTTC. The full variable domain, rest sourced from reference TRBV11-2 and TRBJ2-7, is EAGVAQSPRYKIIEKRQSVAFWCNPISGHATLYWYQQILGQGPKLLIQFQNNGVVDDSQLPKDRFSAERLKGVDSTLKIQPAKLEDSAVYLCASSLAGVTYEQYFGPGTRLTVT.

The genes are TRBV18 and TRBJ1-1; 11 bases agree with TRBD1. The CDR3 consists of 16 residues. Germline lookup yields CDR1 KGHSH and CDR2 LQKENI. With V trimmed by 5 bases and J by 4 bases, 9 bases remained unmatched. The CDR3 coding sequence is TGTGCCAGCTCATCCACCGGGACAGGGGGTCCCACTGAAGCTTTCTTT. The encoded protein is CASSSTGTGGPTEAFF.

This clone was recorded once. The rearrangement joins TRBV3-1 (or the pseudogene TRBV3-2) to TRBJ1-6; no firm D call. This CDR3 comprises 13 residues. Trimming stripped 6 bases from V and 5 bases from J, with 8 bases between. Per germline, CDR1 LGHDT and CDR2 YNNKEL (reference sequence). Written as DNA, the CDR3 is TGTGCCAGCAGACGGACGGATAATTCACCCCTCCACTTT. Protein product: CASRRTDNSPLHF.

The chain links TRBV28 to TRBJ1-6; D uncertain. Trimming left V 7 bases short and J 0 bases short, with 4 bases between. Germline CDR1 is MDHEN and CDR2 is SYDVKM. This CDR3 has 13 amino acids. CDR3 loop: CASTNSYNSPLHF. In nucleotides, the CDR3 is TGTGCCAGCACTAACTCCTATAATTCACCCCTCCACTTT.